These 3 T cell receptor beta chains were all obtained from the same sample, sequenced in a study of T cells in women clearing cervical HPV infection. Measured with immunoSEQ multiplex PCR; TCRdb has only the in-frame clones, and not every one. This sample contains about 23,000 clones. Material: blood buffy coat. These receptors were obtained from a woman between 18 and 69 years old with a cervical HPV16 infection that either progressed to CIN3+ or cleared (not recorded which).

Notes on this clone: The sequenced fragment ends 3 residues before the CDR3 boundary, so the rest is inferred from the germline J gene. The chain has TRBV7-9 and TRBJ1-1, with no clear D. The CDR3 totals 12 residues. Per the germline V gene, CDR1 is SEHNR and CDR2 is FQNEAQ (reference sequence). Incomplete CDR3 DNA: TGTGCCAGCAGTTCGGCGGGGTATACG. Translated: CASSSAGYT. The full CDR3 protein reads CASSSAGYTAFF.

To note about this clone: The sequence runs out 3 residues before the end of the CDR3; the remainder is reconstructed from the germline J gene. V is TRBV30 and J is TRBJ1-2; a weak D match, TRBD1 (5 bases). V was trimmed by 7 bases and J by 4 bases, leaving 10 bases between them. The CDR3 length is 11 residues. Germline assignment: CDR1 GTSNPN and CDR2 SVGIG (reference sequence). This CDR3 reads CAYTGSYGYTF. The CDR3 DNA, read in part, is TGTGCCTATACAGGCTCCTATGGC.

As regards this clone: Coverage ceases 3 residues before the CDR3 finishes, and the germline J gene fills in the end. The V and J genes are TRBV2 and TRBJ1-2; D ambiguous. Germline CDR1 and CDR2: SNHLY and FYNNEI. This CDR3 has 13 amino acids. CDR3 DNA, as far as it was read: TGTGCCAGCAGTAGCGGGAGGGCCTACGAC. Translating it yields CASSSGRAYD. The complete CDR3 protein is CASSSGRAYDYTF.